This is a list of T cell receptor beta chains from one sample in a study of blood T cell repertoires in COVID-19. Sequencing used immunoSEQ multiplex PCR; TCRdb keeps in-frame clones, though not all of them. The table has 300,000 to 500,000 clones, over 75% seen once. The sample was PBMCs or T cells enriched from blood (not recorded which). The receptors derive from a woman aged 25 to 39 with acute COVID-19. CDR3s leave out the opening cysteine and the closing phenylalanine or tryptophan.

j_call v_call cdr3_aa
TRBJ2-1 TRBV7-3 ASSLFGPWNEQF
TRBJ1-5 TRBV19 ASSISSGEYSNQPQH
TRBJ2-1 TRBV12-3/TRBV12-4 ASSLSYNEQF
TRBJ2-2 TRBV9 ASSGLGGNTGELF
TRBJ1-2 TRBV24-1 ATSDSSRGQIYGYT
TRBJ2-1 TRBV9 ASSPRGTAYNEQF
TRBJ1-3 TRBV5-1 ASSVGQGVGGNTIY
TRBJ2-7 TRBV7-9 ASSLSTSGGYYEQY
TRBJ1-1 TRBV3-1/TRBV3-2 ASSQDSSSRRAEAF
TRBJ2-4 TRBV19 ASSRTGRGDIQY
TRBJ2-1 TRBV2 ASRLGQGDNEQF
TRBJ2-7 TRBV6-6 ASSYEGATYEQY
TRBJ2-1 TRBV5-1 ASSLAPGSGSYNEQF